The T cell receptor (beta chain) described here comes from a study of blood T cell repertoires in COVID-19. Study at large: Acute and convalescent COVID-19 specimens originated in the United States, Italy and Spain. From T cells, B-cell-depleted T cells, or PBMCs came the material, which was cDNA or gDNA.

With 5 bases clipped from V and 6 bases from J, the junction kept 9 bases outside the gene matches. The CDR3 runs to 17 residues. Germline lookup yields CDR1 LNHDA and CDR2 SQIVND (reference sequence). Original handling: Nucleated cell counts were estimated from reference gene primer amplification. This table comes from immunoSEQ multiplex PCR, and its TCRdb copy is limited to in-frame clones, with some not included. Clonal size and the V and J genes are those of that table, whereas D and trimming came from the DNA. The table records about 44,000 clones, roughly four fifths of them present only once.

This clonotype was sampled from a human donor in a cohort sampled during active COVID-19. This rearrangement joins TRBV19 to TRBJ2-3; 15 bases align to TRBD2. Specimen: peripheral blood. For the CDR3, the DNA is TGTGCCAGTAGTCCTCCCGGACTAGCGGGGGGGCTGGATACGCAGTATTTT. Translation gives CASSPPGLAGGLDTQYF.